What follows is one TCR beta chain and its context. Original methodology: Nucleated cell counts were estimated from reference gene primer amplification. TCRdb's table, derived via immunoSEQ multiplex PCR, lists solely in-frame clones and lacks some. That table is the source of V, J and clone size, and D and trimming were worked out from the DNA. Of about 160,000 clones in the sample, roughly 79% were seen once. Trimming took off 5 bases at V and 6 bases at J, with 10 bases between the two ends. This CDR3 region has 11 residues. The germline CDR1 and CDR2 sequences are SQVTM and ANQGSEA. This sample was included in a study of blood T cell repertoires in COVID-19. Study information: The analysed material was cDNA or gDNA that came from T cells, B-cell-depleted T cells, or PBMCs.

This TCR derives from a woman aged 80 or over with acute or convalescent COVID-19. The chain links TRBV29-1 to TRBJ2-5; no clear D gene. Material for sequencing was peripheral blood. DNA of the CDR3: TGCAGCGTTAGTCACTCACAGACCCAGTACTTC. Residues: CSVSHSQTQYF.